A selection of T cell receptor beta chains follows, all from one sample in a study of response to subunit inactivated influenza vaccine. TCRdb reprocessed the RT-PCR reads with MiXCR, giving one entry per CDR3 protein. The data show more than 400,000 distinct CDR3 sequences, with under 8.5% seen just once and about 12% held by the top ten. The specimen comprised PBMCs from blood, sampled roughly 24 months after vaccination. The source is a man aged 50 to 69 who received an inactivated influenza vaccine. The CDR3 runs from the conserved cysteine through the conserved F or W. Each record gives: J gene, D gene, clone size, V gene, CDR3 DNA, CDR3 protein. The D gene is left open where the match is weak. A clone size is listed for some rows: how often the clone was seen (once, few, many), or a class if it is expanded.

TRBJ2-3 - few TRBV3-1 TGTGCCAGCAGCCCCGATGAAGGGAACACAGATACGCAGTATTTT CASSPDEGNTDTQYF
TRBJ2-5 - few TRBV5-1 TGCGCCAGCAAAAGCCGACACGGGGGAACCACGGAGACCCAGTACTTC CASKSRHGGTTETQYF
TRBJ2-7 - many TRBV7-8 TGTGCCAGCAGCTACGGACAGGCGGGGGAGCAGTACTTC CASSYGQAGEQYF
TRBJ2-5 TRBD2 few TRBV10-3 TGTGCCATCAGTAGGGGACTAGCGGGAGGAGAGACCCAGTACTTC CAISRGLAGGETQYF
TRBJ2-7 TRBD1 - TRBV10-3 TGTGCCATCACCGGGACAGGGAGTCTCCACGAGCAGTACTTC CAITGTGSLHEQYF
TRBJ1-4 - few TRBV4-3 TGCGCCAGCAGCCAAGATCCCAAACTAACCCCGAATGAAAAACTGTTTTTT CASSQDPKLTPNEKLFF
TRBJ1-4 - - TRBV27 TGTGCCAGCGGCGGGGCAAAAGTTAATGAAAAACTGTTTTTT CASGGAKVNEKLFF
TRBJ2-7 - - TRBV30 TGTGCCTGGTCCCGGGACACCCTCTACGAGCAGTACTTC CAWSRDTLYEQYF
TRBJ1-4 TRBD1 - TRBV7-2 TGTGCCAGCAGCAGACAGGGAGCAGCTAATAAAAAACTGTTTTTT CASSRQGAANKKLFF
TRBJ1-2 - few TRBV3-1 TGTGCCAGCAGGCAGGCGCAGGATAATGGCTACACCTTC CASRQAQDNGYTF
TRBJ1-4 TRBD1 - TRBV4-1 TGCGCCAGCAGCCAAGGGTGGACAGGGAATGAAAAACTGTTTTTT CASSQGWTGNEKLFF
TRBJ2-7 TRBD2 many TRBV6-5 TGTGCCAGCAGTTACTCCGGCGGATTAGCGGGAGGTCCTCCGACGGTTCTGTACTTC CASSYSGGLAGGPPTVLYF
TRBJ2-5 - - TRBV20-1 TGCAGTGCTAGGCGGGGGCCCCGTCCCGAGACCCAGTACTTC CSARRGPRPETQYF
TRBJ2-5 TRBD2 many TRBV4-2 TGTGCCAGCAGCCAAAGGGCAGGATCTGCGGGAGGGGAAGAGACCCAGTACTTC CASSQRAGSAGGEETQYF
TRBJ2-5 TRBD2 few TRBV7-2 TGTGCCAGCAGCTTACCCCTAGGCCTTAAACTAGCGGGAGAGGCGAAGACCCAGTACTTC CASSLPLGLKLAGEAKTQYF
TRBJ2-1 TRBD2 many TRBV28 TGTGCCAGCAGTCCGGCGTCTAGCGGAGAATACAATGAGCAGTTCTTC CASSPASSGEYNEQFF
TRBJ2-7 TRBD1 few TRBV20-1 TGCAGTGCGTTTTTAGGAGGGGGGACAGGGTTGGCCGAGCAGTACTTC CSAFLGGGTGLAEQYF
TRBJ1-5 TRBD1 many TRBV28 TGTGCCAGCGACTACACTAACAGGGGGCATCAGCCCCAGCATTTT CASDYTNRGHQPQHF
TRBJ2-7 - few TRBV4-1 TGCGCCAGCAGCCAAGCCGGGCAGAGGCACGAGCAGTACTTC CASSQAGQRHEQYF
TRBJ1-6 - - TRBV7-9 TGTGCCAGCAGCTCGCGGGGGCTCGCAGACCTCCACTTT CASSSRGLADLHF
TRBJ2-4 TRBD1 few TRBV11-2 TGTGCCAGCAGCTTAGGCCCCAGGGGGCAGTACTTC CASSLGPRGQYF
TRBJ2-2 - few TRBV13 TGTGCCAGCAGCTTCTCTCTAATCGGGGAGCTGTTTTTT CASSFSLIGELFF
TRBJ1-1 - - TRBV4-2 TGTGCCAGCAGCCAAGATGGCGGGGTCAATGAAGCTTTCTTT CASSQDGGVNEAFF
TRBJ2-6 - - TRBV18 TGTGCCAGCTCACCACTGAACAGGGCCTCCTCTGGGGCCAACGTCCTGACTTTC CASSPLNRASSGANVLTF
TRBJ2-4 - - TRBV5-6 TGTGCCAGCAGCACCCCGACCATGATCGACATTCAGTACTTC CASSTPTMIDIQYF
TRBJ2-1 - many TRBV16 TGTGCCAGCATGATACGCAATGAGCAGTTCTTC CASMIRNEQFF
TRBJ2-2 TRBD2 few TRBV5-4 TGTGCCAGCAGCTTGTTGCTCGGGACTAGCGGCCTTTACACCGGGGAGCTGTTTTTT CASSLLLGTSGLYTGELFF
TRBJ2-5 - medium-sized TRBV5-1 TGTGCCAGCAGCTTACAAGAGACCCAGTACTTC CASSLQETQYF
TRBJ1-2 - - TRBV4-1 TGCGCCAGCAGCCAAGATTCGGGGGTGGCCTATGGCTACACCTTC CASSQDSGVAYGYTF
TRBJ1-1 TRBD1 many TRBV29-1 TGCAGCGTTGAGGGACAGGGGATGGGCACTGAAGCTTTCTTT CSVEGQGMGTEAFF
TRBJ2-1 - few TRBV12-3/TRBV12-4 TGTGCCAGCGAGGCTCTAGACAATGAGCAGTTCTTC CASEALDNEQFF
TRBJ2-5 - many TRBV11-2 TGTGCCAGCAGCTTAGTACGGACCCAGTACTTC CASSLVRTQYF
TRBJ2-3 TRBD2 few TRBV3-1 TGTGCCAGCAGCCAGTTGACTAGCGGGAGGTCCACAGATACGCAGTATTTT CASSQLTSGRSTDTQYF
TRBJ1-1 - - TRBV18 TGTGCCAGCTCACCACGGGGGGCTTACACTGAAGCTTTCTTT CASSPRGAYTEAFF
TRBJ1-4 - - TRBV20-1 TGCAGTGCTTCCTCGGGTCGTAATGAAAAACTGTTTTTT CSASSGRNEKLFF
TRBJ1-1 - - TRBV9 TGTGCCAGCAGGGCCACTCCAACCGCGAACACTGAAGCTTTCTTT CASRATPTANTEAFF
TRBJ2-1 - many TRBV18 TGTGCCAGCTCACCAAAACACAGGAGCAATGAGCAGTTCTTC CASSPKHRSNEQFF
TRBJ2-2 - few TRBV7-9 TGTGCCAGCAGTTCCTCATCCGGCGGGGAGCTGTTTTTT CASSSSSGGELFF
TRBJ2-7 TRBD1 - TRBV29-1 TGCAGCGTTGACAGGCAGGGGGACTCCTACGAGCAGTACTTC CSVDRQGDSYEQYF
TRBJ1-1 - - TRBV3-1 TGTGCCAGCAGCCAAGATTGGAGGGGAGGCACTGAAGCTTTCTTT CASSQDWRGGTEAFF
TRBJ2-7 TRBD2 - TRBV12-3/TRBV12-4 TGTGCCAGCAGTTTATTGGTGGGAGGGTCTTCCTACGAGCAGTACTTC CASSLLVGGSSYEQYF